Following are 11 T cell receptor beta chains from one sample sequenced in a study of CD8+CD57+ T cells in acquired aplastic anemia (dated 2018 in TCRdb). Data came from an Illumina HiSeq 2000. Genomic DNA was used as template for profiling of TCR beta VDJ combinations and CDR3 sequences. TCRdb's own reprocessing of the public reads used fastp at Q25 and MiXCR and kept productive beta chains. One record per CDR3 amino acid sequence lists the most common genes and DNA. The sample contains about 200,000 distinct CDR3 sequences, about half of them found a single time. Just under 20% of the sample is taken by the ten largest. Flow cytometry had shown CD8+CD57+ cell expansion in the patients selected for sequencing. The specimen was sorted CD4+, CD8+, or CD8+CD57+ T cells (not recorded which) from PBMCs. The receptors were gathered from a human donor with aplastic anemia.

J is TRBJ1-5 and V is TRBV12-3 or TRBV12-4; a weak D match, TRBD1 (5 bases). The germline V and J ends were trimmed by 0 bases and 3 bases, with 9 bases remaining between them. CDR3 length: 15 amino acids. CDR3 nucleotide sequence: TGTGCCAGCAGTTTAGCGCTAGGGACCAATCAGCCCCAGCATTTT. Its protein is CASSLALGTNQPQHF.

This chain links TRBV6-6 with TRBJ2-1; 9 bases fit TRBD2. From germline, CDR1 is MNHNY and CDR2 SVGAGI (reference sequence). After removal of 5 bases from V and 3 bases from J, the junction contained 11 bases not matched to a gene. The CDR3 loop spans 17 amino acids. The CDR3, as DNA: TGTGCCAGCAGTCTTCTTCGCGGGGGGGCGAACTACAATGAGCAGTTCTTC. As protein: CASSLLRGGANYNEQFF.

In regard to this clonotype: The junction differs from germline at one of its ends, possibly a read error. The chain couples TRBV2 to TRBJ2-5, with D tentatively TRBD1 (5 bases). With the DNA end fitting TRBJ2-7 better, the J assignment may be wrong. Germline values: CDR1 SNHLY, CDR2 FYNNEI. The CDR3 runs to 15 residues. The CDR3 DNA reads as TGTGCCATCAGTGAGAATTGGGCCAGGGCCTACGAGCAGTACTTC. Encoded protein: CAISENWARAYEQYF.

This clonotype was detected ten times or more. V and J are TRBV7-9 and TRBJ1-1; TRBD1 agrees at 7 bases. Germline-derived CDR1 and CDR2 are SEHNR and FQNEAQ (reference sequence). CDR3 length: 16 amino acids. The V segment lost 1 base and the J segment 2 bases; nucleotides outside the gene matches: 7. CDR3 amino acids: CASSLGKDRVNTEAFF. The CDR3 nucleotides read TGTGCCAGCAGCTTAGGAAAAGACAGGGTAAACACTGAAGCTTTCTTT.

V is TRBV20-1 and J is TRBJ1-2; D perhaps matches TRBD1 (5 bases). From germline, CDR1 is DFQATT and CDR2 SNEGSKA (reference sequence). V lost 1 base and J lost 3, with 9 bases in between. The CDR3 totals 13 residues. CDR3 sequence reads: CSARGGQDYGYTF. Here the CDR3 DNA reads TGCAGTGCTAGAGGGGGCCAGGACTATGGCTACACCTTC.

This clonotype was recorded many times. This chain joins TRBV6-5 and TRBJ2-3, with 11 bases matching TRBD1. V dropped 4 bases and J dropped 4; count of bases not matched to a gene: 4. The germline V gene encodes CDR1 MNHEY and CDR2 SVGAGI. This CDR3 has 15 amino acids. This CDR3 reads CASSFRDRGADTQYF. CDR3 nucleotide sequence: TGTGCCAGCAGTTTTCGGGACAGGGGGGCAGATACGCAGTATTTT.

This chain's CDR3 is CASSLPSGGPGTQYF. CDR3 sequence (DNA): TGTGCCAGCAGCTTACCTAGCGGGGGGCCAGGGACCCAGTACTTC. J is TRBJ2-5 and V is TRBV5-6, with 11 bases identical to TRBD2. Trimming took 2 bases from V and 7 from J; bases not matched to a gene: 7. The germline V gene encodes CDR1 SGHDT and CDR2 YYEEEE. The CDR3 totals 15 residues. Full variable domain (missing parts from reference TRBV5-6 and TRBJ2-5): DAGVTQSPTHLIKTRGQQVTLRCSPKSGHDTVSWYQQALGQGPQFIFQYYEEEERQRGNFPDRFSGHQFPNYSSELNVNALLLGDSALYLCASSLPSGGPGTQYFGPGTRLLVL.

The CDR3 DNA reads as TGCGCCAGCAGCCCCGGGACTAGCGACAACGAGCAGTACTTC. Translated, it gives CASSPGTSDNEQYF. The chain links TRBV5-1 to TRBJ2-7; TRBD2 aligns across 10 bases. CDR3 length: 14 amino acids. V was pared by 4 bases and J by 5 bases, with 6 bases of the junction left unmatched. The germline V gene encodes CDR1 SGHRS and CDR2 YFSETQ.

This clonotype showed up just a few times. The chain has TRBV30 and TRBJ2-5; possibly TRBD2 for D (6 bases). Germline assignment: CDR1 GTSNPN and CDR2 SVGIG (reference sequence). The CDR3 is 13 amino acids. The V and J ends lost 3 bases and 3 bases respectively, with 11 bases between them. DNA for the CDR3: TGTGCCTGGAGCCTCGGGACTGAAGAGACCCAGTACTTC. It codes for CAWSLGTEETQYF.

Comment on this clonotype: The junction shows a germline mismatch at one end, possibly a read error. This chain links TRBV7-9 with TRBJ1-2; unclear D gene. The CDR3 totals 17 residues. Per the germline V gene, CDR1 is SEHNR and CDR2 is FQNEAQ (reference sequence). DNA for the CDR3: TGTGCCAGCGGCTTAGAGTTTAGGGCAGGTCGTAACTATGGCTACACCTTC. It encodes CASGLEFRAGRNYGYTF. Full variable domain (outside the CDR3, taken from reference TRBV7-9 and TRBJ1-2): DTGVSQNPRHKITKRGQNVTFRCDPISEHNRLYWYRQTLGQGPEFLTYFQNEAQLEKSRLLSDRFSAERPKGSFSTLEIQRTEQGDSAMYLCASGLEFRAGRNYGYTFGSGTRLTVV.

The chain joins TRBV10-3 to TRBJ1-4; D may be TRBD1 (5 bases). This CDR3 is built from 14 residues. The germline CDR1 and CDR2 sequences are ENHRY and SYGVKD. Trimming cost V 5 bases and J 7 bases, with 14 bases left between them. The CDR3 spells CAISRQSFLEKLFF. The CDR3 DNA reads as TGTGCCATCAGTCGACAGAGCTTTCTTGAAAAACTGTTTTTT.